These 19 T cell receptor beta chains originate from one sample sequenced in a study of cytomegalovirus exposure and HLA in healthy donors. With 60 Vbeta and 13 Jbeta primers, the PCR was carried out. Using immunoSEQ multiplex PCR, the repertoire was profiled, and TCRdb retains in-frame clones only, with some absent. The sample records about 110,000 clones, less than 85% being singletons. The sample was PBMCs. The receptors shown here come from a woman aged 35 to 49 in good health and CMV-seropositive.

The genes are TRBV7-9 and TRBJ1-2; TRBD1 is a possible D gene (5 bases). The germline CDR1 and CDR2 sequences are SEHNR and FQNEAQ (reference sequence). Trimming pared 5 bases from V and 8 bases from J, leaving 15 bases between. The CDR3 totals 13 residues. The CDR3: CASSISDSAGYTF. CDR3 DNA: TGTGCCAGCAGCATATCCGACAGCGCCGGCTACACCTTC. The whole variable domain, filled in from reference TRBV7-9 and TRBJ1-2, reads DTGVSQNPRHKITKRGQNVTFRCDPISEHNRLYWYRQTLGQGPEFLTYFQNEAQLEKSRLLSDRFSAERPKGSFSTLEIQRTEQGDSAMYLCASSISDSAGYTFGSGTRLTVV.

V usage is TRBV6-4 and J usage is TRBJ2-3; 9 bases line up with TRBD1. The ends lost 4 bases at V and 3 bases at J; junction bases unmatched: 8. Germline values: CDR1 MRHNA, CDR2 SNTAGT. The CDR3 sequence is 16 residues long. The CDR3 sequence: CASSVESTGGTDTQYF. The CDR3 DNA sequence: TGTGCCAGCAGTGTCGAGTCGACAGGGGGTACAGATACGCAGTATTTT.

This clone was detected a few times. The gene calls are TRBV6-5 and TRBJ1-6; unclear D gene. The ends were cut back, 7 bases at V and 0 bases at J, with 4 bases in the middle. The germline gives CDR1 MNHEY, CDR2 SVGAGI. The length of the CDR3 is 13 residues. In nucleotides, the CDR3 is TGTGCCAGCACCAGCTCCTATAATTCACCCCTCCACTTT. It encodes CASTSSYNSPLHF.

V and J are TRBV6-4 and TRBJ1-2; maybe TRBD1 (6 bases). The CDR3 extends over 19 amino acids. Per germline, CDR1 MRHNA and CDR2 SNTAGT. V gave up 11 bases and J gave up 3 bases, with 34 bases separating them. In DNA form, the CDR3 reads TGTGCCGGCCTGAGGCGGACTAGGACAGAGACGAAAATTCACTATGGCTACACCTTC. As protein: CAGLRRTRTETKIHYGYTF.

The rearrangement joins TRBV9 to TRBJ2-7; D perhaps matches TRBD1 (6 bases). V gave up 0 bases and J gave up 0 bases, with 10 bases separating them. This CDR3 spans 15 amino acids. Germline V lookup: CDR1 SGDLS, CDR2 YYNGEE. As DNA, the CDR3 is TGTGCCAGCAGCGTAGGGCAGGGGATCTCCTACGAGCAGTACTTC. Its translation: CASSVGQGISYEQYF.

This clone was seen a single time. V usage is TRBV4-3 and J usage is TRBJ1-2; unclear D gene. CDR3 length: 14 residues. V lost 4 bases and J 1 base, leaving 10 bases between the germline ends. Germline V lookup: CDR1 LGHNA, CDR2 YSLEER. CDR3 residues: CASSLTAVNYGYTF. CDR3 nucleotides: TGCGCCAGCAGCCTCACAGCCGTTAACTATGGCTACACCTTC.

The chain combines TRBV5-5 with TRBJ2-5; TRBD1 is a possible D gene (7 bases). In germline, CDR1 is SGHKS, CDR2 YYEKEE (reference sequence). The ends were cut back, 1 base at V and 8 bases at J, with 24 bases in the middle. CDR3 length: 17 amino acids. The CDR3 nucleotides read TGTGCCAGCAGCTTGAACACAGGGGTTGGAGGAGGGTCAACCCAGTACTTC. Its protein product is CASSLNTGVGGGSTQYF. Filled out from reference TRBV5-5 and TRBJ2-5, the complete variable domain reads DAGVTQSPTHLIKTRGQQVTLRCSPISGHKSVSWYQQVLGQGPQFIFQYYEKEERGRGNFPDRFSARQFPNYSSELNVNALLLGDSALYLCASSLNTGVGGGSTQYFGPGTRLLVL.

The rearrangement uses TRBV5-1 and TRBJ2-3; 11 bases align to TRBD2. CDR1 is SGHRS, CDR2 YFSETQ, per germline. Trimming took 0 bases from V and 3 from J; bases not matched to a gene: 6. The CDR3 is 17 amino acids. The CDR3 bases are TGCGCCAGCAGCTTGGCCGTGGGACTAGCGGTAACAGATACGCAGTATTTT. Translation gives CASSLAVGLAVTDTQYF.

V gene TRBV4-1 combines with J gene TRBJ1-4, with 10 nucleotides matching TRBD1. Germline trimming cut 4 bases from V and 7 bases from J; bases unmatched to any gene: 6. The CDR3 is made up of 15 amino acids. Germline V lookup: CDR1 MGHRA, CDR2 YSYEKL. CDR3 sequence (DNA): TGCGCCAGCAGCCTTCGGACAGGGGGGGGTGAAAAACTGTTTTTT. This codes for CASSLRTGGGEKLFF.

CDR3 in DNA: TGTGCCACCAGCAGAGACCCGGGACAGATAAACTATGGCTACACCTTC. This sequence encodes CATSRDPGQINYGYTF. The V and J genes are TRBV15 and TRBJ1-2; 7 bases map to TRBD1. CDR3 length equals 16 residues. The V and J ends lost 0 bases and 2 bases, in that order; junction bases with no gene match: 6. Germline CDR1 and CDR2: LNHNV and YYDKDF (reference sequence). The full variable domain, rest sourced from reference TRBV15 and TRBJ1-2, is DAMVIQNPRYQVTQFGKPVTLSCSQTLNHNVMYWYQQKSSQAPKLLFHYYDKDFNNEADTPDNFQSRRPNTSFCFLDIRSPGLGDTAMYLCATSRDPGQINYGYTFGSGTRLTVV.

The chain has TRBV29-1 and TRBJ1-2; 12 positions match TRBD1. The CDR3 sequence is 13 residues long. Trimming at V came to 3 bases and at J to 8 bases, leaving 4 bases not matched to a gene. Germline V gene lookup returns CDR1 SQVTM and CDR2 ANQGSEA. The CDR3 spells CSVDRDRGLGYTF. For the CDR3, the DNA is TGCAGCGTTGACAGGGACAGGGGGCTCGGCTACACCTTC.

The chain couples TRBV4-2 to TRBJ2-2; no clear D gene. Germline-derived CDR1 and CDR2 are LGHNA and YNFKEQ. The V and J ends lost 1 base and 4 bases respectively, with 10 bases between them. The CDR3 is 15 amino acids. The CDR3 loop reads CASSQGSTGTGELFF. CDR3 sequence (DNA): TGTGCCAGCAGCCAAGGATCGACGGGCACCGGGGAGCTGTTTTTT.

This clone was observed once. The conserved final phenylalanine or tryptophan is absent from the CDR3, which likely points to a read error. The CDR3 DNA reads as TGTGCCACCAGCAGAGATCAGCGGGAGCCCCAGCATCTT. It specifies CATSRDQREPQHL. The genes are TRBV15 and TRBJ1-5, with D hard to call. The length of the CDR3 is 13 residues. V was pared by 0 bases and J by 8 bases, with 8 bases between. CDR1 is LNHNV and CDR2 is YYDKDF in the germline V gene (reference sequence).

V gene TRBV4-2 combines with J gene TRBJ1-3; 8 bases fit TRBD1. CDR1 is LGHNA and CDR2 is YNFKEQ in the germline V gene. This CDR3 is built from 15 residues. The J segment lost 8 bases and the V segment lost 1 base, leaving 7 bases of the junction unmatched. As DNA, the CDR3 is TGTGCCAGCAGCCAAGGTGGGACAGGTGTAGACACCATATATTTT. Translated, it gives CASSQGGTGVDTIYF.

The V call is TRBV19, the J call TRBJ2-5, with unresolved D. Looked up from germline, CDR1 is LNHDA and CDR2 is SQIVND (reference sequence). The CDR3 totals 14 residues. V dropped 4 bases and J dropped 1 base, with 10 bases sitting between them. The CDR3 sequence is CASSNYPGQETQYF. The CDR3 DNA is TGTGCCAGTAGTAACTATCCGGGCCAAGAGACCCAGTACTTC.

DNA for the CDR3: TGTGCCAGCAGTGAAATGGCAGCTAATGAAAAACTGTTTTTT. It encodes CASSEMAANEKLFF. This chain joins TRBV6-1 and TRBJ1-4; D unclear. Germline values: CDR1 MNHNS, CDR2 SASEGT. V was clipped by 2 bases and J by 3 bases, with 7 bases between them. This CDR3 comprises 14 residues.

The chain employs TRBV7-9 and TRBJ1-1; possibly TRBD1 for D (6 bases). CDR3 length equals 15 residues. Per germline, CDR1 SEHNR and CDR2 FQNEAQ (reference sequence). V shed 5 bases and J shed 2 bases, with 15 bases lying between them. In DNA, the CDR3 is TGTGCCAGCAGCCAAACGGGGGGGGCAAACACTGAAGCTTTCTTT. Translated, it gives CASSQTGGANTEAFF. The complete variable domain, with remaining parts taken from reference TRBV7-9 and TRBJ1-1, reads DTGVSQNPRHKITKRGQNVTFRCDPISEHNRLYWYRQTLGQGPEFLTYFQNEAQLEKSRLLSDRFSAERPKGSFSTLEIQRTEQGDSAMYLCASSQTGGANTEAFFGQGTRLTVV.

The V and J genes are TRBV15 and TRBJ1-1, with D possibly TRBD1 on 5 matching bases. V was pared by 1 base and J by 0 bases, with 9 bases between. The CDR3 has 15 amino acids. Germline CDR1 reads LNHNV; CDR2 reads YYDKDF (reference sequence). The CDR3 region is CATSRVGGVNTEAFF. In DNA form, the CDR3 reads TGTGCCACCAGCAGAGTGGGGGGAGTGAACACTGAAGCTTTCTTT. Full variable domain (missing parts from reference TRBV15 and TRBJ1-1): DAMVIQNPRYQVTQFGKPVTLSCSQTLNHNVMYWYQQKSSQAPKLLFHYYDKDFNNEADTPDNFQSRRPNTSFCFLDIRSPGLGDTAMYLCATSRVGGVNTEAFFGQGTRLTVV.

This clone has just one count. This chain connects TRBV7-2 to TRBJ1-1; 8 bases map to TRBD1. Germline loops: CDR1 SGHTA, CDR2 FQGNSA. The trim removed 2 bases at V and 5 bases at J, leaving 1 base unmatched. The CDR3 length is 13 residues. The CDR3 sequence is CASSLTGGTEAFF. CDR3 sequence (DNA): TGTGCCAGCAGCTTAACAGGGGGAACTGAAGCTTTCTTT.